Given below is one T cell receptor (beta chain) in context. The sample comes from a study of metastatic and nonmetastatic thyroid tumors. Original methodology: Built for papillary thyroid cancer, a distant-metastasis classifier drew on CDR3 differences across clinicopathological groups. TCRdb reanalyzed the PCR reads with MiXCR. The V and J calls were determined by TCRdb, not by the authors. The sample lists over 40,000 clones; more than 20% were seen once. V gave up 6 bases and J gave up 1 base; unmatched junction bases: 2. The CDR3 has 14 amino acids. From germline, CDR1 is MNHNS and CDR2 SASEGT. No patient had received any treatment before thyroid surgery.

The sequence was collected from a male donor with papillary thyroid cancer or a benign thyroid nodule (not recorded which). Some clones in this sample may be carry-over from other donors' samples. The sequenced sample consisted of blood. The genes are TRBV6-1 and TRBJ2-2; 7 positions agree with TRBD1. The CDR3 DNA sequence: TGTGCCAGCAGACGGACAGGGAACACCGGGGAGCTGTTTTTT. Translating it yields CASRRTGNTGELFF.